The TCR beta chain described here comes from a study of beta chain features in type 1 diabetes. Study details: There was similarity between patients and healthy donors in age, gender and cell yields.

Sorting that relied on CD45RO/CCR7/CD25/CD127/CD95/CD27 yielded CD4+ naive, central memory, regulatory and stem cell-like memory cells. The germline gives CDR1 MGHRA, CDR2 YSYEKL. Trimming removed 1 base from V and 5 bases from J; junction bases left unmatched: 4. This CDR3 contains 15 residues. Notes on the study in general: Among patients, naive, central memory and Treg TCRB repertoires appeared more similar than among healthy donors. Here, the possible influence of HLA type (on TCRB rearrangement) remained unresolved. TCRB CDR3 length was moderately but significantly reduced in all four CD4+ subsets of Type 1 diabetes patients.

Sequencing targeted expressed TCRB transcripts, as all isolated RNA had been reverse transcribed. Using immunoSEQ multiplex PCR, the repertoire was profiled, and TCRdb retains in-frame clones only, with some absent. The repertoire consists of 150,000 to 190,000 clones, with 10% occurring once and the leading ten covering 0.45% to 0.5%. This clone was seen more than once but under ten times. Antigen specificity is unknown. Sequences were obtained from central memory CD4+ T cells from blood. The chain combines TRBV4-1 with TRBJ2-3; TRBD2 aligns across 9 bases. This TCR derives from a man under 40 with type 1 diabetes. The CDR3 bases are TGCGCCAGCAGCCAAGGCTCTAGCGGGGTAGATACGCAGTATTTT. It yields the protein CASSQGSSGVDTQYF.